A single T cell receptor (beta chain) is shown here with its context. Its antigen is currently unknown. These data come from a study of T cell responses to AZD1222 COVID-19 vaccine. Study-wide results and caveats: Increases in Spike-specific TCR breadth and depth were seen after two AZD1222 doses. Donor demographics were predominantly white British with a female majority; clonal diversity may be underestimated.

Some clones are missing from TCRdb's copy, which holds only in-frame ones; the method was immunoSEQ multiplex PCR. Among about 100,000 clones listed, 80% to 90% were seen once. Per germline, CDR1 SNHLY and CDR2 FYNNEI. This CDR3 comprises 14 residues. V was clipped by 3 bases and J by 8 bases; unmatched bases: 5. The clonotype was recovered from an adult in good health. This chain connects TRBV2 to TRBJ1-4; 8 bases align to TRBD1. Material: peripheral blood, obtained on day 0 of AZD1222 vaccination. CDR3 nucleotide sequence: TGTGCCAGCAGTGACAGGGGGCTTAAGGAAAAACTGTTTTTT. Amino acids: CASSDRGLKEKLFF.